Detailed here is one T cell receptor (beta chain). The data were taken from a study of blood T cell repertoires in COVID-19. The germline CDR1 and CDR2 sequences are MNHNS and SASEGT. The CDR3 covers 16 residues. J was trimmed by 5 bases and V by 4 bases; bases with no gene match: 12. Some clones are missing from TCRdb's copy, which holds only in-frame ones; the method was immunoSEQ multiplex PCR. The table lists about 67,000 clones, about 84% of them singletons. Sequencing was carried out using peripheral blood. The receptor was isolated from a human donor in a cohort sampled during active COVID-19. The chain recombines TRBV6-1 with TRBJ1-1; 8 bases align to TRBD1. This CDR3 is CASSVDRGEWPTEAFF. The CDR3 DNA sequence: TGTGCCAGCAGTGTAGACAGGGGAGAGTGGCCGACTGAAGCTTTCTTT.